These T cell receptor beta chains were read from a single sample in a study of blood T cells in healthy people across ages. TCRdb re-called the 5' RACE reads through MiXCR, storing one row per CDR3 protein. The sample has 700,000 to 950,000 distinct CDR3 sequences; roughly 64% are singletons. The sequenced sample consisted of blood. These receptor sequences come from a young man in good health. Both conserved end residues are part of each CDR3. D genes are given only for firm matches. Expanded clones get a size class; other rows say once, few or many, or leave the size out.

j_gene: TRBJ2-7; v_gene: TRBV20-1; d_gene: TRBD2; abundance: .; CDR3aa: CSARDYGRAGGHSSYEQYF; CDR3nt: TGCAGTGCTAGAGATTACGGGCGGGCGGGGGGCCATAGCTCCTACGAGCAGTACTTC
j_gene: TRBJ2-1; v_gene: TRBV20-1; d_gene: TRBD2; abundance: few; CDR3aa: CSAYGTSGDKEQFF; CDR3nt: TGCAGTGCTTACGGGACTAGCGGAGACAAAGAGCAGTTCTTC
j_gene: TRBJ2-3; v_gene: TRBV7-3; d_gene: .; abundance: .; CDR3aa: CASSLTPASGPRALVTDTQYF; CDR3nt: TGTGCCAGCAGCTTAACCCCGGCTTCAGGACCACGTGCGCTAGTCACAGATACGCAGTATTTT
j_gene: TRBJ2-3; v_gene: TRBV7-9; d_gene: .; abundance: .; CDR3aa: CASSLGQGEGTSTDTQYF; CDR3nt: TGTGCCAGCAGCCTAGGCCAGGGAGAGGGTACGAGCACAGATACGCAGTATTTT
j_gene: TRBJ2-3; v_gene: TRBV29-1; d_gene: .; abundance: .; CDR3aa: CSVEAGETSTDTQYF; CDR3nt: TGCAGCGTTGAAGCGGGTGAGACTAGCACAGATACGCAGTATTTT
j_gene: TRBJ2-3; v_gene: TRBV20-1; d_gene: TRBD2; abundance: .; CDR3aa: CSSAPSGRASDTQYF; CDR3nt: TGCAGTTCAGCCCCTAGCGGGAGGGCCTCTGATACGCAGTATTTT
j_gene: TRBJ2-3; v_gene: TRBV29-1; d_gene: TRBD1; abundance: .; CDR3aa: CSVVGTGGDTQYF; CDR3nt: TGCAGCGTTGTGGGGACAGGGGGGGATACGCAGTATTTT
j_gene: TRBJ2-7; v_gene: TRBV13; d_gene: .; abundance: .; CDR3aa: CASSRGPRDEQYF; CDR3nt: TGTGCCAGCAGCCGGGGACCCCGGGACGAGCAGTACTTC
j_gene: TRBJ1-6; v_gene: TRBV7-9; d_gene: .; abundance: .; CDR3aa: CASSFAGNYSPLHF; CDR3nt: TGTGCCAGCAGCTTCGCCGGGAATTATTCACCCCTCCACTTT
j_gene: TRBJ2-7; v_gene: TRBV6-6; d_gene: TRBD1; abundance: few; CDR3aa: CASSLAGTATYEQYF; CDR3nt: TGTGCCAGTTCCCTGGCCGGGACAGCGACATACGAGCAGTACTTC
j_gene: TRBJ2-3; v_gene: TRBV2; d_gene: .; abundance: .; CDR3aa: CASRMRGDTDTQYF; CDR3nt: TGTGCCAGCAGGATGAGAGGAGACACAGATACGCAGTATTTT
j_gene: TRBJ2-1; v_gene: TRBV15; d_gene: .; abundance: .; CDR3aa: CATRSREINEQFF; CDR3nt: TGTGCCACCAGAAGCAGGGAGATCAATGAGCAGTTCTTC
j_gene: TRBJ2-7; v_gene: TRBV6-2/TRBV6-3; d_gene: .; abundance: .; CDR3aa: CASSYRTYEQYF; CDR3nt: TGTGCCAGCAGTTATAGGACCTACGAGCAGTACTTC
j_gene: TRBJ2-3; v_gene: TRBV24-1; d_gene: .; abundance: .; CDR3aa: CATSAQWGTDTQYF; CDR3nt: TGTGCCACCAGTGCACAATGGGGTACAGATACGCAGTATTTT
j_gene: TRBJ1-1; v_gene: TRBV12-3/TRBV12-4; d_gene: .; abundance: .; CDR3aa: CATAENDGRNTEAFF; CDR3nt: TGTGCCACCGCGGAAAACGACGGACGGAACACTGAAGCTTTCTTT
j_gene: TRBJ1-2; v_gene: TRBV20-1; d_gene: TRBD1; abundance: .; CDR3aa: CSASLQGDGYTF; CDR3nt: TGCAGTGCTAGTTTGCAGGGGGACGGCTACACCTTC
j_gene: TRBJ1-1; v_gene: TRBV20-1; d_gene: TRBD1; abundance: .; CDR3aa: CSAKRAGTVDTEAFF; CDR3nt: TGCAGTGCTAAACGAGCCGGGACAGTAGACACTGAAGCTTTCTTT
j_gene: TRBJ2-7; v_gene: TRBV13; d_gene: TRBD1; abundance: .; CDR3aa: CASSSQGANSDEQYF; CDR3nt: TGTGCCAGCAGCTCTCAGGGGGCCAACTCCGACGAGCAGTACTTC
j_gene: TRBJ2-5; v_gene: TRBV7-9; d_gene: .; abundance: once; CDR3aa: CASSLGGCINEQYF; CDR3nt: TGTGCCAGCAGCTTAGGGGGGTGTATCAATGAGCAGTACTTC
j_gene: TRBJ1-2; v_gene: TRBV20-1; d_gene: TRBD1; abundance: few; CDR3aa: CSARLDRDGGYTF; CDR3nt: TGCAGTGCGAGACTGGACAGGGATGGTGGCTACACCTTC
j_gene: TRBJ2-1; v_gene: TRBV3-1; d_gene: TRBD2; abundance: few; CDR3aa: CASSQGEGGRGNEQFF; CDR3nt: TGTGCCAGCAGCCAAGGGGAAGGCGGGAGGGGAAATGAGCAGTTCTTC
j_gene: TRBJ2-7; v_gene: TRBV20-1; d_gene: TRBD2; abundance: .; CDR3aa: CSARDGGRPYEQYF; CDR3nt: TGCAGTGCTAGAGATGGCGGGAGGCCCTACGAGCAGTACTTC
j_gene: TRBJ2-7; v_gene: TRBV12-5; d_gene: .; abundance: few; CDR3aa: CASGLEDYWEQYF; CDR3nt: TGTGCTAGTGGCCTAGAGGACTACTGGGAGCAGTACTTC
j_gene: TRBJ2-4; v_gene: TRBV29-1; d_gene: TRBD2; abundance: .; CDR3aa: CSVTPSGGLETRYF; CDR3nt: TGCAGCGTTACCCCCTCGGGGGGGTTAGAGACCCGGTACTTC
j_gene: TRBJ2-5; v_gene: TRBV5-1; d_gene: .; abundance: once; CDR3aa: CASKEQVGGDETQYF; CDR3nt: TGCGCCAGCAAAGAGCAGGTGGGGGGCGACGAGACCCAGTACTTC
j_gene: TRBJ2-1; v_gene: TRBV6-2/TRBV6-3; d_gene: .; abundance: .; CDR3aa: CASSYLSGRKDEQFF; CDR3nt: TGTGCCAGCAGTTACCTGTCGGGAAGGAAGGATGAGCAGTTCTTC
j_gene: TRBJ2-5; v_gene: TRBV6-5; d_gene: .; abundance: .; CDR3aa: CASSYQTGKKETQYF; CDR3nt: TGTGCCAGCAGTTACCAGACAGGAAAGAAAGAGACCCAGTACTTC
j_gene: TRBJ2-7; v_gene: TRBV27; d_gene: TRBD2; abundance: few; CDR3aa: CASRPVLSSGAYEQYF; CDR3nt: TGTGCCAGCAGACCCGTCCTTTCTAGCGGGGCCTACGAGCAGTACTTC
j_gene: TRBJ2-1; v_gene: TRBV4-2; d_gene: .; abundance: few; CDR3aa: CASSQDRSVYNEQFF; CDR3nt: TGTGCCAGCAGCCAAGATCGTAGCGTCTACAATGAGCAGTTCTTC
j_gene: TRBJ2-4; v_gene: TRBV6-1; d_gene: TRBD1; abundance: .; CDR3aa: CAAVADRGLLGNIQYF; CDR3nt: TGTGCCGCGGTCGCGGACAGGGGGCTTTTGGGGAACATTCAGTACTTC
j_gene: TRBJ2-6; v_gene: TRBV27; d_gene: .; abundance: .; CDR3aa: CASSWGSGTGANVLTF; CDR3nt: TGTGCCAGCAGTTGGGGGTCGGGGACTGGGGCCAACGTCCTGACTTTC
j_gene: TRBJ2-2; v_gene: TRBV12-3/TRBV12-4; d_gene: TRBD2; abundance: .; CDR3aa: CASPPPYGRGNTGELFF; CDR3nt: TGTGCCAGCCCACCACCGTACGGGAGGGGGAACACCGGGGAGCTGTTTTTT
j_gene: TRBJ1-6; v_gene: TRBV25-1; d_gene: .; abundance: .; CDR3aa: CASSENQGGNSPLHF; CDR3nt: TGTGCCAGCAGTGAAAACCAGGGTGGGAATTCACCCCTCCACTTT
j_gene: TRBJ2-1; v_gene: TRBV20-1; d_gene: .; abundance: .; CDR3aa: CSAVPRERNEQFF; CDR3nt: TGCAGTGCCGTTCCCCGGGAGAGGAATGAGCAGTTCTTC
j_gene: TRBJ2-1; v_gene: TRBV6-6; d_gene: .; abundance: once; CDR3aa: CASSYAQYNEQFF; CDR3nt: TGTGCCAGCAGTTACGCGCAGTACAATGAGCAGTTCTTC
j_gene: TRBJ1-5; v_gene: TRBV6-2/TRBV6-3; d_gene: .; abundance: once; CDR3aa: CASSTSTLQPQHF; CDR3nt: TGTGCCAGCAGTACCAGCACCCTTCAGCCCCAGCATTTT
j_gene: TRBJ2-5; v_gene: TRBV7-8; d_gene: TRBD2; abundance: .; CDR3aa: CASSLVGTSGRTQETQYF; CDR3nt: TGTGCCAGCAGCTTAGTCGGGACTAGCGGGAGGACTCAAGAGACCCAGTACTTC
j_gene: TRBJ2-3; v_gene: TRBV5-1; d_gene: .; abundance: .; CDR3aa: CASSLEGRVDTQYF; CDR3nt: TGCGCCAGCAGCTTGGAGGGAAGGGTAGATACGCAGTATTTT
j_gene: TRBJ2-7; v_gene: TRBV5-8; d_gene: .; abundance: .; CDR3aa: CASNFGASSSYEQYF; CDR3nt: TGTGCCAGCAACTTTGGTGCCAGCAGCTCCTACGAGCAGTACTTC
j_gene: TRBJ2-5; v_gene: TRBV7-2; d_gene: .; abundance: few; CDR3aa: CASRPSGQETQYF; CDR3nt: TGTGCCAGCAGGCCGTCAGGGCAAGAGACCCAGTACTTC
j_gene: TRBJ2-3; v_gene: TRBV6-6; d_gene: .; abundance: .; CDR3aa: CASSQPRTGTDTQYF; CDR3nt: TGTGCCAGCAGCCAACCGAGGACAGGCACAGATACGCAGTATTTT
j_gene: TRBJ2-3; v_gene: TRBV9; d_gene: .; abundance: once; CDR3aa: CASSVAVSHTQYF; CDR3nt: TGTGCCAGCAGCGTAGCGGTCAGCCATACGCAGTATTTT